Each of the 10 T cell receptor beta chains below was sequenced from the same sample in a study of blood T cell repertoires in COVID-19. Sequencing was performed with immunoSEQ multiplex PCR; in TCRdb, only in-frame clones are kept and a portion is missing. Found here are around 270,000 clones, around 88% of them singletons; the top ten hold roughly 1.9%. Input material: peripheral blood. The receptor source for this set is a man aged 30 to 39 with active or convalescent COVID-19.

CDR3: CASSPDSSYSGNTIYF. In nucleotides, the CDR3 is TGCGCCAGCAGCCCAGACTCCTCGTACTCTGGAAACACCATATATTTT. The rearrangement links TRBV4-1 to TRBJ1-3; D is unclear. The V gene's germline CDR1 is MGHRA and CDR2 YSYEKL. The germline V and J ends were trimmed by 4 bases and 0 bases, with 13 bases remaining between them. The CDR3 spans 16 residues.

This sequence joins TRBV7-6 and TRBJ2-2; 7 nucleotides match TRBD1. CDR1 and CDR2 (germline): SGHVS, FNYEAQ. V lost 2 bases to trimming and J lost 1 base; unmatched junction nucleotides: 4. The CDR3 contains 16 residues. CDR3 coding DNA: TGTGCCAGCAGCTTAAAGGGGGCGATGAACACCGGGGAGCTGTTTTTT. Protein: CASSLKGAMNTGELFF.

This clone appeared once. The chain carries TRBV5-1 and TRBJ2-5, with unresolved D. V lost 4 bases, J lost 0 bases, and 10 bases lay in between. The CDR3 runs 14 residues. Germline CDR1 SGHRS, CDR2 YFSETQ. DNA of the CDR3: TGCGCCAGCAGCCCCGGTAGTAACCAAGAGACCCAGTACTTC. Translation: CASSPGSNQETQYF. Full variable domain (outside the CDR3, taken from reference TRBV5-1 and TRBJ2-5): KAGVTQTPRYLIKTRGQQVTLSCSPISGHRSVSWYQQTPGQGLQFLFEYFSETQRNKGNFPGRFSGRQFSNSRSEMNVSTLELGDSALYLCASSPGSNQETQYFGPGTRLLVL.

V gene TRBV19 combines with J gene TRBJ2-7, with 12 positions matching TRBD2. Germline V gene lookup returns CDR1 LNHDA and CDR2 SQIVND (reference sequence). The CDR3 contains 16 residues. V shed 5 bases, J shed 7 bases, and the junction held 12 bases outside the gene matches. CDR3 sequence: CASSPSTTSGGPEQYF. The CDR3 coding sequence is TGTGCCAGTAGTCCCAGTACGACTAGCGGGGGCCCTGAGCAGTACTTC.

The CDR3 region is CASSLAVLDGQQSLGYTF. DNA for the CDR3: TGCGCCAGCAGCTTGGCCGTATTGGACGGACAACAGTCCCTTGGCTACACCTTC. This sequence joins TRBV5-1 and TRBJ1-2, with TRBD1 as a possible D gene (5 bases). Per germline, CDR1 SGHRS and CDR2 YFSETQ. Trimming shortened V by 0 bases and J by 7 bases, and 25 bases separated the two germline ends. The CDR3 extends over 18 amino acids. Full variable domain (remainder filled in from reference TRBV5-1 and TRBJ1-2): KAGVTQTPRYLIKTRGQQVTLSCSPISGHRSVSWYQQTPGQGLQFLFEYFSETQRNKGNFPGRFSGRQFSNSRSEMNVSTLELGDSALYLCASSLAVLDGQQSLGYTFGSGTRLTVV.

The chain has TRBV11-2 and TRBJ1-2, with 9 bases matching TRBD1. V trimming: 5 bases; J trimming: 4 bases; junction bases outside the gene matches: 2. The CDR3 totals 13 residues. Germline V gives CDR1 SGHAT, CDR2 FQNNGV. The CDR3 nucleotides read TGTGCCAGCAGCCCGGACAGGGGCTATGGCTACACCTTC. This gives the protein CASSPDRGYGYTF. Complete variable domain (other parts from reference TRBV11-2 and TRBJ1-2): EAGVAQSPRYKIIEKRQSVAFWCNPISGHATLYWYQQILGQGPKLLIQFQNNGVVDDSQLPKDRFSAERLKGVDSTLKIQPAKLEDSAVYLCASSPDRGYGYTFGSGTRLTVV.

This rearrangement joins TRBV5-4 to TRBJ2-3, with D perhaps matching TRBD1 (6 bases). Trimming left V 3 bases short and J 2 bases short, with 13 bases between. The CDR3 runs to 15 residues. CDR1 and CDR2 from the germline V gene are SGHNT and YYREEE (reference sequence). CDR3 amino acids: CASSSPGHPTDTQYF. The CDR3 region has the DNA TGTGCCAGCAGCTCTCCGGGACATCCCACAGATACGCAGTATTTT.

This sequence joins TRBV9 and TRBJ1-2; TRBD1 might be the D (6 bases). Per the germline V gene, CDR1 is SGDLS and CDR2 is YYNGEE. This CDR3 spans 14 amino acids. V was clipped by 0 bases and J by 5 bases, with 11 bases between them. CDR3 DNA: TGTGCCAGCAGCGTAGCTGGGGGCAGTTATGGCTACACCTTC. This sequence encodes CASSVAGGSYGYTF.

The rearrangement joins TRBV5-5 to TRBJ2-1; 12 bases fit TRBD2. The germline CDR1 and CDR2 sequences are SGHKS and YYEKEE (reference sequence). Unmatched junction bases numbered 10, after V lost 3 bases and J lost 0 bases. This CDR3 region has 19 residues. The CDR3 is CASSSRLAGAMSSYNEQFF. Written as DNA, the CDR3 is TGTGCCAGCAGCTCCCGACTAGCGGGGGCCATGAGCTCCTACAATGAGCAGTTCTTC. Complete variable domain (other parts from reference TRBV5-5 and TRBJ2-1): DAGVTQSPTHLIKTRGQQVTLRCSPISGHKSVSWYQQVLGQGPQFIFQYYEKEERGRGNFPDRFSARQFPNYSSELNVNALLLGDSALYLCASSSRLAGAMSSYNEQFFGPGTRLTVL.

The V and J genes are TRBV7-9 and TRBJ2-7, with 7 positions matching TRBD1. Germline V CDR1 and CDR2: SEHNR, FQNEAQ (reference sequence). Germline trimming cut 5 bases from V and 6 bases from J; bases unmatched to any gene: 4. The CDR3 is made up of 12 amino acids. CDR3 in DNA: TGTGCCAGCAGCCCACAGGGGTCCGAGCAGTACTTC. This translates into CASSPQGSEQYF. Looking up the rest from reference TRBV7-9 and TRBJ2-7 gives the full variable domain: DTGVSQNPRHKITKRGQNVTFRCDPISEHNRLYWYRQTLGQGPEFLTYFQNEAQLEKSRLLSDRFSAERPKGSFSTLEIQRTEQGDSAMYLCASSPQGSEQYFGPGTRLTVT.